This entry concerns a single T cell receptor (beta chain). Donor pairs, three in total, had unstimulated naive, memory, effector memory and TEMRA subsets sequenced. The data stem from a study of siplizumab effects on memory and regulatory T cells. The data were produced by immunoSEQ multiplex PCR, yet TCRdb's version contains in-frame clones alone and is incomplete. This sample has 26,000 or so clones; 70% to 85% occur once, and the top ten carry approximately 24%. The CDR3 is made up of 14 amino acids. V was cut by 0 bases and J by 4 bases, with 9 bases left in between. Germline lookup yields CDR1 MGHRA and CDR2 YSYEKL.

This receptor was identified in a human donor in good health. The chain carries TRBV4-1 and TRBJ2-5; D call uncertain. Sequencing used memory CD4+ T cells sorted from blood. The CDR3 sequence is CASSQDPVTETQYF. As DNA, the CDR3 is TGCGCCAGCAGCCAAGATCCGGTGACAGAGACCCAGTACTTC.